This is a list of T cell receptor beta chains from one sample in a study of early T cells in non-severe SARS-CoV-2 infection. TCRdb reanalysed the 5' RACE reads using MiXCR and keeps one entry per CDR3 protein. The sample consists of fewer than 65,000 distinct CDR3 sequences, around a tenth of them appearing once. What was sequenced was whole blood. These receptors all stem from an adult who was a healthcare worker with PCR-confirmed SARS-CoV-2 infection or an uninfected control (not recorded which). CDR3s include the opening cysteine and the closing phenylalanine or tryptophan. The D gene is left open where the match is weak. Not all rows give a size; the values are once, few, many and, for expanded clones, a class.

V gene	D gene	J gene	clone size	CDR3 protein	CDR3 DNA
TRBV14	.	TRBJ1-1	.	CASRRAPEDTEAFF	TGTGCCAGCAGGCGGGCCCCAGAGGACACTGAAGCTTTCTTT
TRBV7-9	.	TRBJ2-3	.	CASSLVTGTNTDTQYF	TGTGCCAGCAGCTTAGTTACGGGGACGAACACAGATACGCAGTATTTT
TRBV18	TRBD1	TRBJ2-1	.	CASSPGQELTNEQFF	TGTGCCAGCTCACCCGGACAGGAGCTGACCAATGAGCAGTTCTTC
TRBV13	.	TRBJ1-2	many	CASSSGRELYGYTF	TGTGCCAGCAGCTCCGGGAGGGAGCTCTATGGCTACACCTTC
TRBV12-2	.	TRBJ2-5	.	CASRLEDPGGGNGSRETQYF	TGTGCAAGTCGCTTAGAAGACCCAGGGGGCGGGAATGGGTCAAGAGAGACCCAGTACTTC
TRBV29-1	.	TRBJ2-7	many	CSVVQLTPYEQYF	TGCAGCGTTGTTCAATTGACCCCCTACGAGCAGTACTTC
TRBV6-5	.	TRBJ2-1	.	CASSLTGNEQFF	TGTGCCAGCAGTCTTACAGGGAATGAGCAGTTCTTC
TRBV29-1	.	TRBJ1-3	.	CSVGDGNTIYF	TGCAGCGTGGGGGACGGAAACACCATATATTTT
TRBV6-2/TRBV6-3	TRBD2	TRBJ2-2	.	CASSATSGSLGELFF	TGTGCCAGCAGTGCGACTAGCGGGAGCCTCGGGGAGCTGTTTTTT
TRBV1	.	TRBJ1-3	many	CTSIPLWRGSSGNTIYF	TGCACCAGCATACCTTTATGGCGGGGAAGCTCTGGAAACACCATATATTTT
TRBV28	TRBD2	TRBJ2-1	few	CASSRSSGQAGNEQFF	TGTGCCAGCAGTAGATCTAGCGGCCAAGCGGGCAATGAGCAGTTCTTC
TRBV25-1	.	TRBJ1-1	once	CASSAQGRNTEAFF	TGTGCCAGCAGTGCTCAGGGCAGGAACACTGAAGCTTTCTTT
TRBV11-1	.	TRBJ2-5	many	CASSLRGATGTETQYF	TGTGCCAGCAGCTTGAGGGGGGCGACGGGAACCGAGACCCAGTACTTC
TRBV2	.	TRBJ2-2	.	CASGRNTGELFF	TGTGCCAGCGGACGAAACACCGGGGAGCTGTTTTTT
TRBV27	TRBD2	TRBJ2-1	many	CASSYRASGSSYNEQFF	TGTGCCAGCAGTTATCGGGCTAGCGGGAGCTCCTACAATGAGCAGTTCTTC
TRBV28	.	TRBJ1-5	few	CASSRDGGRNQPQHF	TGTGCCAGCAGTCGGGACGGCGGCAGAAATCAGCCCCAGCATTTT